The T cell receptor (beta chain) under discussion was sequenced for a study of T cells in localized non-small cell lung cancer. Findings of the study overall: A median around 57 of the top 100 tumor clones appeared in adjacent lung. Clonality peaked in uninvolved adjacent lung rather than tumor.

In the case of this clone: The antigen remains undetermined.

Using immunoSEQ multiplex PCR, the repertoire was profiled, and TCRdb retains in-frame clones only, with some absent. The profile covers 45,000 to 60,000 clones, with around 82% appearing a single time and roughly 4% taken by the ten largest. The TCR originated in a woman aged 35-75 years with stage II lung adenocarcinoma. The sample in question was PBMCs, obtained before any cancer treatment.

CDR3 nucleotide sequence: TGTGCCAGCAGAAAGGAGGGCGGGGACTATGGCTACACCTTC. Its protein is CASRKEGGDYGYTF. The chain is built from TRBV2 and TRBJ1-2; D unresolved. CDR1 and CDR2 from the germline V gene are SNHLY and FYNNEI. The V end lost 6 bases, the J end lost 3 bases, and 14 bases lay between the germline ends. The CDR3 loop spans 14 amino acids.